A single sample gave rise to the 25 T cell receptor beta chains below, sequenced in a study of metastatic and nonmetastatic thyroid tumors. TCRdb re-analyzed the PCR reads through MiXCR. The table has approximately 30,000 clones, 20% to 30% seen once. No patient received treatment before thyroid surgery. The sample was blood. These receptors were taken from a female donor with papillary thyroid cancer or a benign thyroid nodule (not recorded which). Some clones in this sample may be carry-over from other donors' samples.

The genes are TRBV11-2 and TRBJ2-3; the match to TRBD2 covers 10 bases. This CDR3 comprises 16 residues. Trimming removed 5 bases from V and 2 bases from J; junction bases left unmatched: 7. CDR1 and CDR2 (germline): SGHAT, FQNNGV. Here the CDR3 DNA reads TGTGCCAGCAGCAGTGTACTAGCGGGAAACACAGATACGCAGTATTTT. It codes for CASSSVLAGNTDTQYF.

The chain joins TRBV30 to TRBJ2-3; D is perhaps TRBD1 or TRBD2 (5 bases each). Deletions cut 5 bases from V and 5 bases from J, with 14 bases between. The CDR3 length is 13 residues. In germline, CDR1 is GTSNPN, CDR2 SVGIG (reference sequence). The CDR3 nucleotides are TGTGCCTGGGGGGCTAGCAGTCGAGATACGCAGTATTTT. Translating gives CAWGASSRDTQYF.

Many counts were recorded for this clone. This chain uses TRBV7-2 with TRBJ2-1; D is perhaps TRBD2 (6 bases). This CDR3 contains 15 residues. V was trimmed by 2 bases and J by 8 bases, leaving 16 bases between them. Per germline, CDR1 SGHTA and CDR2 FQGNSA. The CDR3 loop is CASSLRTSSGDEQFF. The DNA of the CDR3 is TGTGCCAGCAGCTTAAGAACTAGCAGTGGCGATGAGCAGTTCTTC.

The chain has TRBV2 and TRBJ2-3; 11 nucleotides align to TRBD2. The germline V gene encodes CDR1 SNHLY and CDR2 FYNNEI. This CDR3 has 15 amino acids. V dropped 4 bases and J dropped 4; count of bases not matched to a gene: 4. The CDR3 sequence: CASSAVAGGPDTQYF. Here the CDR3 DNA reads TGTGCCAGCAGTGCGGTAGCGGGGGGGCCAGATACGCAGTATTTT.

This clone was recorded at least ten times. This rearrangement joins TRBV11-1 to TRBJ1-2; TRBD1 agrees at 10 bases. Trimming at V came to 8 bases and at J to 3 bases, leaving 18 bases not matched to a gene. There are 18 residues in the CDR3. From germline, CDR1 is SGHAT and CDR2 FQDESV (reference sequence). The CDR3 DNA follows: TGTGCCAGCGGTGTGACAGGGGGCGGTGTGGGCCCTGACTATGGCTACACCTTC. Protein sequence: CASGVTGGGVGPDYGYTF.

This clone was counted ten times or more. The chain couples TRBV15 to TRBJ2-1; 8 bases align to TRBD1. The V gene end was trimmed by 3 bases and the J gene end by 5 bases; junction bases not matched to a gene: 9. Germline V gene lookup returns CDR1 LNHNV and CDR2 YYDKDF (reference sequence). The CDR3 spans 16 residues. The DNA of the CDR3 is TGTGCCACCAGCAGGATTCCAGACAGGGGAAACAATGAGCAGTTCTTC. Translated, it gives CATSRIPDRGNNEQFF.

CDR3 residues: CASMRLGGSNQPQHF. Written as DNA, the CDR3 is TGTGCCAGCATGCGTTTAGGCGGTTCCAATCAGCCCCAGCATTTT. This chain joins TRBV5-5 and TRBJ1-5; D not certain. Between the trimmed V and J ends, which lost 6 bases and 3 bases, there was a span of 16 bases. This CDR3 comprises 15 residues. Germline CDR1 is SGHKS and CDR2 is YYEKEE (reference sequence).

This clone was counted only a few times. The gene calls are TRBV6-2 or TRBV6-3 and TRBJ2-3; TRBD2 aligns across 10 bases. The CDR3 runs to 17 residues. CDR1 and CDR2 (germline): MNHEY, SVGEGT. The CDR3 region has the DNA TGTGAAAGCAGTTACGCAGCTAGCGGGAGTGACACAGATACGCAGTATTTT. Translated, it gives CESSYAASGSDTDTQYF.

At least ten counts were recorded for this clone. This chain links TRBV24-1 with TRBJ1-1; D uncertain. The germline V and J ends were trimmed by 3 bases and 11 bases, with 12 bases remaining between them. Germline CDR1 reads KGHDR; CDR2 reads SFDVKD. The CDR3 has 12 amino acids. The chain's CDR3 is CATSDGGLLAFF. DNA for the CDR3: TGTGCCACCAGTGATGGCGGATTGTTGGCTTTCTTT.

This chain uses TRBV20-1 with TRBJ1-5; maybe TRBD1 (5 bases). Looked up from germline, CDR1 is DFQATT and CDR2 is SNEGSKA (reference sequence). This CDR3 comprises 13 residues. Trimming removed 6 bases at V and 4 bases at J, with 13 bases between. CDR3 sequence reads: CSARREKNQPQHF. CDR3 DNA: TGCAGTGCGCGCAGGGAGAAAAATCAGCCCCAGCATTTT.

This clone was seen repeatedly, ten times or more. A much more abundant neighbour one base away suggests this may be a read error. The rearrangement joins TRBV6-1 to TRBJ1-1, with a possible D match to TRBD1 (5 bases). This CDR3 contains 13 residues. Germline V CDR1 and CDR2: MNHNS, SASEGT. V lost 11 bases to trimming and J lost 1 base, with 14 bases between them. Here the CDR3 DNA reads TGTGCCTGTACTTGGGACGGGAACACTGAAGCTTTCTTT. This translates into CACTWDGNTEAFF.

This chain joins TRBV7-6 and TRBJ1-3; D call uncertain. With 5 bases removed from V and 8 bases from J, the gap between germline ends came to 16 bases. The germline CDR1 and CDR2 sequences are SGHVS and FNYEAQ. The CDR3 sequence is 14 residues long. The CDR3 spells CASSPLQPPYTIYF. The CDR3 nucleotides are TGTGCCAGCAGCCCCCTGCAGCCCCCATACACCATATATTTT.

J is TRBJ2-5 and V is TRBV11-2; 7 nucleotides line up with TRBD1. The ends lost 3 bases at V and 1 base at J; junction bases unmatched: 8. This CDR3 is built from 16 residues. CDR1 is SGHAT and CDR2 is FQNNGV in the germline V gene. The CDR3 spells CASSFLWTGPQETQYF. Here the CDR3 DNA reads TGTGCCAGCAGCTTCTTGTGGACAGGACCCCAAGAGACCCAGTACTTC.

The chain employs TRBV15 and TRBJ1-1; D unclear. Germline V gene lookup returns CDR1 LNHNV and CDR2 YYDKDF (reference sequence). The length of the CDR3 is 14 residues. With 0 bases removed from V and 4 bases from J, the gap between germline ends came to 9 bases. The CDR3 protein is CATSRDSAGTEAFF. CDR3 DNA: TGTGCCACCAGCAGAGATTCGGCAGGCACTGAAGCTTTCTTT.

This clone was recorded at least ten times. The chain is built from TRBV2 and TRBJ2-7, with unresolved D. The CDR3 runs 12 residues. CDR1 is SNHLY and CDR2 is FYNNEI in the germline V gene. Deletions cut 5 bases from V and 5 bases from J, with 10 bases between. The CDR3 nucleotides read TGTGCCAGCAGTTTATGGGATCACGAGCAGTACTTC. Translating it yields CASSLWDHEQYF. Full variable domain (remainder filled in from reference TRBV2 and TRBJ2-7): EPEVTQTPSHQVTQMGQEVILRCVPISNHLYFYWYRQILGQKVEFLVSFYNNEISEKSEIFDDQFSVERPDGSNFTLKIRSTKLEDSAMYFCASSLWDHEQYFGPGTRLTVT.

The table lists this clone with many counts. The chain has TRBV12-3 or TRBV12-4 and TRBJ2-1; 8 nucleotides match TRBD2. This CDR3 region has 15 residues. The trim removed 6 bases at V and 0 bases at J, leaving 4 bases unmatched. CDR3 in amino acids: CASRQRGSSYNEQFF. CDR3 bases: TGTGCCAGCAGACAGCGGGGGAGCTCCTACAATGAGCAGTTCTTC.

This clone has more than one count but fewer than ten. V usage is TRBV19 and J usage is TRBJ1-2; 7 nucleotides match TRBD1. The CDR3 contains 15 residues. From germline, CDR1 is LNHDA and CDR2 SQIVND (reference sequence). V was clipped by 5 bases and J by 6 bases; unmatched bases: 12. The CDR3 here is CASSPGTVESNGYTF. DNA for the CDR3: TGTGCCAGTAGTCCCGGGACAGTTGAATCTAATGGCTACACCTTC. The full variable domain, rest sourced from reference TRBV19 and TRBJ1-2, is DGGITQSPKYLFRKEGQNVTLSCEQNLNHDAMYWYRQDPGQGLRLIYYSQIVNDFQKGDIAEGYSVSREKKESFPLTVTSAQKNPTAFYLCASSPGTVESNGYTFGSGTRLTVV.

J is TRBJ1-1 and V is TRBV6-1; D gene unclear. There are 15 residues in the CDR3. V lost 6 bases, J lost 3 bases, and 17 bases lay in between. Germline V lookup: CDR1 MNHNS, CDR2 SASEGT. For the CDR3, the DNA is TGTGCCAGCAGAACAACGTACAGTATGGACACTGAAGCTTTCTTT. Encoded protein: CASRTTYSMDTEAFF.

The table lists this clone with many counts. The J gene is TRBJ2-3, the V gene TRBV20-1; maybe TRBD2 (6 bases). V shed 4 bases and J shed 0 bases, with 23 bases lying between them. Germline CDR1 DFQATT, CDR2 SNEGSKA (reference sequence). The CDR3 length is 18 residues. Here the CDR3 reads CSANDGGMSHMSTDTQYF. CDR3 DNA: TGCAGTGCTAATGACGGGGGTATGTCGCATATGAGCACAGATACGCAGTATTTT.

Of note for this clone: The CDR3 end shows no conserved phenylalanine or tryptophan, and so a read error is likely. This chain links TRBV6-1 with TRBJ1-5, with D possibly matching TRBD1 (6 bases). Trimming removed 6 bases from V and 2 bases from J, with 14 bases in between. This CDR3 has 15 residues. Germline V gene data show CDR1 as MNHNS and CDR2 as SASEGT. The CDR3 spells CASRWDIRGNQPQHL. In nucleotides, the CDR3 is TGTGCCAGCAGATGGGACATTAGGGGCAATCAGCCCCAGCATTTG.

This clone turned up a few times. The V gene is TRBV20-1, the J gene TRBJ2-3; 8 bases match TRBD2. The CDR3 is 15 residues long. Germline CDR1 reads DFQATT; CDR2 reads SNEGSKA (reference sequence). The trim removed 6 bases at V and 2 bases at J, leaving 10 bases unmatched. Here the CDR3 DNA reads TGCAGTGCACAGAGCGCGACTAGCGACACAGATACGCAGTATTTT. This encodes CSAQSATSDTDTQYF.

This clone was seen many times. The chain couples TRBV20-1 to TRBJ2-3, with TRBD1 as a possible D gene (6 bases). The ends were cut back, 4 bases at V and 0 bases at J, with 14 bases in the middle. CDR3 size: 15 residues. Germline V lookup: CDR1 DFQATT, CDR2 SNEGSKA (reference sequence). The CDR3 loop reads CSATRQATSTDTQYF. The DNA of the CDR3 is TGCAGTGCTACCCGACAGGCTACTAGCACAGATACGCAGTATTTT.

This chain joins TRBV7-3 and TRBJ2-1; D might be TRBD2 (5 bases). The germline V and J ends were trimmed by 1 base and 8 bases, with 24 bases remaining between them. The CDR3 has 18 residues. Germline CDR1 and CDR2: SGHTA and FQGTGA. This CDR3 reads CASSLSPTRWRGSYEQFF. The CDR3 region has the DNA TGTGCCAGCAGCTTAAGCCCGACTCGCTGGAGAGGGAGCTATGAGCAGTTCTTC. The whole variable domain, remainder taken from reference TRBV7-3 and TRBJ2-1, is GAGVSQTPSNKVTEKGKYVELRCDPISGHTALYWYRQSLGQGPEFLIYFQGTGAADDSGLPNDRFFAVRPEGSVSTLKIQRTERGDSAVYLCASSLSPTRWRGSYEQFFGPGTRLTVL.

This rearrangement joins TRBV30 to TRBJ2-7; unclear D gene. Germline CDR1 is GTSNPN and CDR2 is SVGIG (reference sequence). There are 12 residues in the CDR3. The germline V and J ends were trimmed by 4 bases and 5 bases, with 12 bases remaining between them. The CDR3, as DNA: TGTGCCTGGATCGCGACCCTTGACGAGCAGTACTTC. This sequence encodes CAWIATLDEQYF.

J is TRBJ2-7 and V is TRBV5-6; D not certain. Trimming cost V 4 bases and J 5 bases, with 10 bases left between them. There are 12 residues in the CDR3. Looked up from germline, CDR1 is SGHDT and CDR2 is YYEEEE. The CDR3 loop is CASSLGLNEQYF. The CDR3 DNA sequence: TGTGCCAGCAGCCTGGGGTTGAACGAGCAGTACTTC.